This is a list of T cell receptor beta chains from one sample in a study of memory CD4+ T cells and cytomegalovirus serostatus. The assay was immunoSEQ multiplex PCR, and TCRdb's table has in-frame clones only and misses some. The sample shows 75,000 to 90,000 clones, 80% of them seen only once. The sequenced sample was memory CD4+ T cells from blood. These receptors all stem from an adult in good health and CMV-seronegative. Each CDR3 is given with its conserved first and last residue. A D gene is named only where the DNA matches it firmly. Size tells how often a clone was seen (once, few, many) or the class of an expanded clone, and some rows leave it out.

D gene	V gene	J gene	clone size	CDR3 protein	CDR3 DNA
-	TRBV15	TRBJ1-1	few	CATSRELNTEAFF	TGTGCCACCAGCAGAGAGTTAAACACTGAAGCTTTCTTT
-	TRBV7-9	TRBJ1-6	-	CASSFLGANSPLHF	TGTGCCAGCAGCTTTTTAGGGGCTAATTCACCCCTCCACTTT
TRBD1	TRBV28	TRBJ1-1	-	CASSQRTGNTEAFF	TGTGCCAGCAGTCAACGGACAGGGAACACTGAAGCTTTCTTT
TRBD1	TRBV5-1	TRBJ2-7	few	CASSLGDSSYEQYF	TGCGCCAGCAGCTTGGGGGACAGCTCCTACGAGCAGTACTTC
-	TRBV7-7	TRBJ2-7	-	CASSLYLYVIAYEQYF	TGTGCTAGCAGCTTATATCTGTATGTGATTGCCTACGAGCAGTACTTC
-	TRBV4-3	TRBJ2-7	-	CASSQDLGTSSPYEQYF	TGCGCCAGCAGCCAAGATCTAGGGACATCATCTCCCTATGAGCAGTACTTC
-	TRBV7-2	TRBJ1-4	-	CASSLQGGTNEKLFF	TGTGCCAGCAGCTTGCAGGGTGGGACTAATGAAAAACTGTTTTTT
-	TRBV18	TRBJ1-5	-	CASSPENQPQHF	TGTGCCAGCTCACCAGAAAATCAGCCCCAGCATTTT
-	TRBV7-8	TRBJ2-5	-	CASSERLQETQYF	TGTGCCAGCAGCGAAAGACTGCAAGAGACCCAGTACTTC
TRBD2	TRBV2	TRBJ2-2	few	CASSERGGDTGELFF	TGTGCCAGCAGTGAACGGGGGGGAGACACCGGGGAGCTGTTTTTT
-	TRBV9	TRBJ2-2	-	CASSVVSELDTGELFF	TGTGCCAGCAGCGTAGTCTCAGAGCTGGACACCGGGGAGCTGTTTTTT
-	TRBV19	TRBJ1-3	-	CASKDGPSGNTIYF	TGTGCCAGTAAAGACGGCCCCTCTGGAAACACCATATATTTT
-	TRBV7-2	TRBJ1-4	-	CASSLGPATNEKLFF	TGTGCCAGCAGCTTGGGCCCTGCAACTAATGAAAAACTGTTTTTT
TRBD1	TRBV28	TRBJ1-1	-	CASRQGGAEAFF	TGTGCCAGCAGGCAAGGGGGCGCTGAAGCTTTCTTT
-	TRBV6-1	TRBJ1-3	-	CASIAEGGAGNTIYF	TGTGCCAGCATCGCGGAAGGGGGAGCGGGAAACACCATATATTTT
TRBD1	TRBV10-3	TRBJ1-6	-	CAATGTGNSPLHF	TGTGCCGCAACCGGGACAGGGAATTCACCCCTCCACTTT
-	TRBV6-1	TRBJ2-1	-	CASSEATRGLNEQFF	TGTGCCAGCAGTGAAGCTACACGCGGCCTCAATGAGCAGTTCTTC
-	TRBV9	TRBJ2-3	-	CASSLIPDTQYF	TGTGCCAGCAGCCTGATTCCGGATACGCAGTATTTT
TRBD1	TRBV6-4	TRBJ2-3	-	CASSGTGAGDTQYF	TGTGCCAGCAGCGGGACAGGGGCTGGAGATACGCAGTATTTT
-	TRBV2	TRBJ1-4	-	CASSAQGLSNEKLFF	TGTGCCAGCAGTGCCCAGGGTTTGTCTAATGAAAAACTGTTTTTT
-	TRBV28	TRBJ2-7	-	CASTRTPMLSYEQYF	TGTGCCAGCACCAGGACCCCCATGTTGTCCTACGAGCAGTACTTC
TRBD1	TRBV29-1	TRBJ1-4	-	CSVEGAEQGDNEKLFF	TGCAGCGTTGAAGGCGCCGAACAGGGGGATAATGAAAAACTGTTTTTT
-	TRBV18	TRBJ2-5	-	CASSPDQGVGETQYF	TGTGCCAGCTCACCCGATCAGGGAGTCGGGGAGACCCAGTACTTC
-	TRBV6-1	TRBJ1-4	-	CASETPGRNEKLFF	TGTGCCAGCGAAACCCCTGGTAGGAATGAAAAACTGTTTTTT
TRBD1	TRBV5-1	TRBJ2-3	-	CASSSTGGEADTQYF	TGCGCCAGCAGCTCTACAGGGGGCGAAGCAGATACGCAGTATTTT
TRBD1	TRBV6-1	TRBJ1-2	once	CASKAGQGAYGYTF	TGTGCCAGCAAAGCGGGACAGGGGGCCTATGGCTACACCTTC
TRBD1	TRBV4-3	TRBJ1-3	-	CASSQDRAGNTIYF	TGCGCCAGCAGCCAGGACAGGGCTGGAAACACCATATATTTT
TRBD2	TRBV6-4	TRBJ2-7	-	CASKRLAESYEQYF	TGTGCCAGCAAAAGACTAGCGGAATCCTACGAGCAGTACTTC
TRBD2	TRBV11-2	TRBJ2-4	-	CASRRGLAGGLAKNIQYF	TGTGCCAGCAGGCGGGGGCTAGCGGGGGGGCTAGCCAAAAACATTCAGTACTTC
-	TRBV20-1	TRBJ1-1	once	CSPWTDTEAFF	TGCAGTCCATGGACGGACACTGAAGCTTTCTTT
-	TRBV18	TRBJ2-1	once	CASSPPSENEQFF	TGTGCCAGCTCACCACCAAGCGAGAATGAGCAGTTCTTC
-	TRBV6-6	TRBJ2-1	-	CASRSQGGGVQFF	TGTGCCAGCAGATCTCAGGGAGGGGGTGTGCAGTTCTTC
-	TRBV5-1	TRBJ1-4	-	CASSLAGKGEKLFF	TGCGCCAGCAGCTTGGCCGGGAAGGGTGAAAAACTGTTTTTT
-	TRBV21-1	TRBJ1-4	-	CASSKEVVKGKNEKLFF	TGTGCCAGCAGCAAAGAGGTGGTAAAGGGGAAGAATGAAAAACTGTTTTTT
-	TRBV19	TRBJ2-2	few	CASSTRQNTGELFF	TGTGCCAGTAGTACCCGACAGAACACCGGGGAGCTGTTTTTT
TRBD1	TRBV5-1	TRBJ2-2	-	CASSIPGQLTTGELFF	TGCGCCAGCAGCATTCCGGGACAGCTTACTACCGGGGAGCTGTTTTTT
TRBD1	TRBV5-1	TRBJ1-4	-	CASSRGQGGEKLFF	TGCGCCAGCAGCAGGGGACAGGGGGGCGAAAAACTGTTTTTT
-	TRBV9	TRBJ2-2	-	CASSVDGGLNTGELFF	TGTGCCAGCAGCGTAGATGGAGGGTTAAACACCGGGGAGCTGTTTTTT
TRBD1	TRBV30	TRBJ2-2	-	CAWGQASGAGELFF	TGTGCCTGGGGACAGGCTTCAGGGGCCGGGGAGCTGTTTTTT
-	TRBV11-1	TRBJ1-2	-	CASSRSGQGRSAGYTF	TGTGCCAGCAGCCGATCGGGGCAGGGTCGATCTGCTGGCTACACCTTC
-	TRBV2	TRBJ1-6	-	CASSPGRVNSPLHF	TGTGCCAGCAGCCCTGGACGGGTTAATTCACCCCTCCACTTT
-	TRBV30	TRBJ1-1	-	CAWKREQNTEAFF	TGTGCCTGGAAACGGGAGCAGAACACTGAAGCTTTCTTT
-	TRBV11-2	TRBJ1-1	-	CASSKDSLNTEAFF	TGTGCCAGCAGCAAAGACAGCTTAAACACTGAAGCTTTCTTT
-	TRBV7-2	TRBJ1-2	-	CASSLDQPLANYGYTF	TGTGCCAGCAGCTTAGATCAGCCCTTGGCTAACTATGGCTACACCTTC
TRBD1	TRBV29-1	TRBJ1-2	-	CSVMDRGGGYTF	TGCAGCGTTATGGACAGGGGTGGTGGCTACACCTTC
-	TRBV10-3	TRBJ2-7	-	CAISGAAYEQYF	TGTGCCATCAGTGGAGCGGCTTACGAGCAGTACTTC
-	TRBV28	TRBJ1-6	-	CASSFRTVSSYNSPLHF	TGTGCCAGCAGTTTCCGGACAGTGAGCTCCTATAATTCACCCCTCCACTTT
-	TRBV4-3	TRBJ2-3	-	CASSQEAGRTDTQYF	TGCGCCAGCAGCCAGGAGGCAGGGAGAACAGATACGCAGTATTTT
-	TRBV18	TRBJ1-2	-	CASSPTNYGYTF	TGTGCCAGCTCACCGACTAACTATGGCTACACCTTC
TRBD1	TRBV25-1	TRBJ2-1	-	CASSEGDRVNEQFF	TGTGCCAGCAGTGAAGGGGACAGGGTAAATGAGCAGTTCTTC
-	TRBV10-3	TRBJ2-6	-	CAISERAGANVLTF	TGTGCCATCAGTGAGAGGGCAGGGGCCAACGTCCTGACTTTC
-	TRBV18	TRBJ2-7	once	CASSGAETYEQYF	TGTGCCAGCTCAGGGGCAGAGACCTACGAGCAGTACTTC